One TCR beta chain is described in this entry. The antigen remains undetermined. CDR1 is SQVTM, CDR2 ANQGSEA, per germline. CDR3 length: 15 amino acids. The V gene lost 6 bases and the J gene lost 0 bases, with 16 bases spanning the gap. Sequenced material consisted of expressed TCRB transcripts (all of the isolated RNA was reverse transcribed). This table comes from immunoSEQ multiplex PCR, and its TCRdb copy is limited to in-frame clones, with some not included. The sample carries 200,000 to 300,000 clones, approximately 10% recorded once. These data originate in a study of beta chain features in type 1 diabetes. Overall study: Examined across all samples were over 85 million sorted cells. Points from the study as a whole: Shorter templates might be favored by PCR, and equally so in patients and in controls. Type 1 diabetes patients had moderately but significantly shorter TCRB CDR3s in all four CD4+ subsets. VDJ junctions from patients with type 1 diabetes contained fewer insertions and more deletions.

The chain carries TRBV29-1 and TRBJ2-3; possible D gene TRBD1, 6 bases. The TCR comes from a man aged 25 to 40 with type 1 diabetes. Source material: naive CD4+ T cells from blood. CDR3: CSVESPQGSTDTQYF. The CDR3 DNA reads as TGCAGCGTCGAAAGCCCCCAGGGGAGCACAGATACGCAGTATTTT.